This T cell receptor beta chain derives from a study of blood T cell repertoires in COVID-19 (dated by TCRdb to 2019 to 2021). About the study as a whole: The collaborator samples originated in the United States, Italy and Spain and spanned the acute and convalescent phases of COVID-19. The prospective study material was composed of cDNA or gDNA derived from T cells, B-cell-depleted T cells, or PBMCs. Subjects who had been exposed to COVID-19, were actively infected with it, or had recovered from it provided the deeply sampled blood TCRbeta repertoires that made up the dataset. The repertoires were released in a freely available public database intended as a resource for research on the immune response to SARS-CoV-2. The samples were drawn from two sources: the first 160 participants of the ongoing ImmuneRACE study, and 1,000 to 1,500 subjects contributed by 6 global collaborators. Nearly every sample came with metadata listing a de-identified subject ID, COVID-19 status, age in years and sex. Where HLA class I and class II types were available, the types were taken from metadata supplied by the sample provider, not from assay-based typing. Study-wide findings and limitations: The amount of clinical and demographic metadata varied by source and participant and was provided uncurated.

TCRbeta CDR3 regions were amplified from genomic DNA using the immunoSEQ Assay, a bias-controlled multiplex PCR. The authors' analysis ran thus. The number of nucleated cells in each sample was estimated by amplification of reference gene primers within the assay. Sequence reads were collapsed and filtered to measure the absolute abundance of every unique TCRbeta CDR3 rearrangement. Productive Simpson clonality was computed per sample as the square root of Simpson's diversity index over productive rearrangements. TCRdb holds this immuneACCESS table with in-frame rearrangements only. Some clones are missing; in checked studies, unresolved V genes explain under half, and the rest has no known cause. V and J calls and clone size are given by that table; D and trimming were obtained from the DNA. The sample contains hundreds of thousands of clones, roughly 90% of them found a single time. The ten largest clones take up around 7.9% of the sample.

Per the germline V gene, SGHRS is the CDR1 and YFSETQ is the CDR2. Trimming leaves V shorter by 4 bases and J shorter by 4 bases, with the junction holding 6 bases beyond the gene matches. Measured from the cysteine to the phenylalanine, the CDR3 is 14 residues long. Left in the record is the CDR3 DNA by itself, 42 bases read in frame from the first base. One collaborating source in Seattle enrolled patients while the patients were actively infected and followed the patients over time throughout the course of disease. Collaborating institutions collected whole blood in K2EDTA tubes following their own protocols. For TCRbeta analysis, collaborators shipped samples in one of three forms: frozen whole blood, isolated PBMCs, or DNA extracted from either of those sample types. In the case of this clone: The antigen this receptor binds is unknown. The record has no base qualities; no much larger clone is one base away.

The chain joins TRBV5-1 to TRBJ2-3; TRBD1 aligns with 7 central bases. The sequenced sample consisted of peripheral blood. The TCR comes from a woman between 65 and 79 years old with COVID-19, enrolled during active disease. The CDR3 reads CASSRDSAADTQYF. The DNA reads as follows: TGCGCCAGCAGCAGGGACAGCGCTGCAGATACGCAGTATTTT.